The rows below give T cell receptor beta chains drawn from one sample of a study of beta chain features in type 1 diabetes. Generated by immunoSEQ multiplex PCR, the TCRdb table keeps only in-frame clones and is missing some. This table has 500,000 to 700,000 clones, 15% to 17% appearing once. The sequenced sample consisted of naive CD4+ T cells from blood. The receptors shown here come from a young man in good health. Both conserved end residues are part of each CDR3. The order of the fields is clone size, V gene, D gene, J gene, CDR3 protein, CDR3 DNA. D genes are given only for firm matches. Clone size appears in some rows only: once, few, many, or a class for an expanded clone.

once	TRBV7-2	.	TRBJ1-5	CASSPGRGRNQPQHF	TGTGCCAGCAGCCCCGGTCGTGGGCGCAATCAGCCCCAGCATTTT
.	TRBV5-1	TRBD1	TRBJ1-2	CASSSDRGYGYTF	TGCGCCAGCAGCTCGGACAGGGGCTATGGCTACACCTTC
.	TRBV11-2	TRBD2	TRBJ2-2	CASSLNKVAGETGELFF	TGTGCCAGCAGCTTAAACAAAGTAGCGGGTGAGACCGGGGAGCTGTTTTTT
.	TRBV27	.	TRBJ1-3	CASSSARTSGNTIYF	TGTGCCAGCAGTTCGGCGCGGACGTCTGGAAACACCATATATTTT
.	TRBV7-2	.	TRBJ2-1	CASPARGTSSINEQFF	TGTGCCAGTCCTGCGAGGGGGACATCGAGCATCAATGAGCAGTTCTTC
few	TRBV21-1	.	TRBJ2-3	CASSNEGRTSGRYEITDTQYF	TGTGCCAGCAGCAATGAAGGCCGGACTAGCGGGAGGTATGAGATCACAGATACGCAGTATTTT
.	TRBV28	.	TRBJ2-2	CASSREFLTGELFF	TGTGCCAGCAGTCGGGAGTTTCTCACCGGGGAGCTGTTTTTT
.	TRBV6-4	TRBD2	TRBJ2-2	CASSARAGAGTGELFF	TGTGCCAGCAGCGCCAGAGCGGGAGCCGGCACCGGGGAGCTGTTTTTT
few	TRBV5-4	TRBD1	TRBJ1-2	CASSPGDRGQSGYTF	TGTGCCAGCAGCCCCGGGGACAGGGGGCAGAGTGGCTACACCTTC
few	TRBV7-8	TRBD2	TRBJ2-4	CASSLEVSGGNIQYF	TGTGCCAGCAGCTTAGAGGTTAGCGGGGGAAACATTCAGTACTTC
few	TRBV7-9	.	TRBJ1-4	CASSPLSGQINEKLFF	TGTGCCAGCAGCCCATTGAGTGGGCAAATTAATGAAAAACTGTTTTTT
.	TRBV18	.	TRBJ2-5	CASSPFGEKGGETQYF	TGTGCCAGCTCACCCTTTGGGGAAAAGGGCGGAGAGACCCAGTACTTC
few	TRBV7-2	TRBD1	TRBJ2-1	CASSRGGQGAIYEQFF	TGTGCCAGCAGCCGAGGGGGACAGGGGGCGATCTATGAGCAGTTCTTC
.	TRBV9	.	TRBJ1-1	CASSVDQGNTEAFF	TGTGCCAGCAGCGTAGACCAGGGGAACACTGAAGCTTTCTTT
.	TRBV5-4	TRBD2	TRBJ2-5	CASSLVAGGGTGGQETQYF	TGTGCCAGCAGCTTGGTAGCGGGAGGAGGAACGGGGGGCCAAGAGACCCAGTACTTC
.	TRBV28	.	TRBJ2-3	CASSPPGISGRRADTQYF	TGTGCCAGCAGTCCCCCTGGGATTAGCGGCCGTCGGGCCGATACGCAGTATTTT
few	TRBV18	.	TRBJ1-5	CASSPREGSNQPQHF	TGTGCCAGCTCACCGAGGGAGGGGAGCAATCAGCCCCAGCATTTT
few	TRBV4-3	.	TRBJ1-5	CASSQGHAGNQPQHF	TGCGCCAGCAGCCAGGGACATGCAGGCAATCAGCCCCAGCATTTT